This T cell receptor beta chain originates from a study of blood T cell repertoires in COVID-19. The overall study: PBMCs, B-cell-depleted T cells, or T cells were the source of the cDNA or gDNA that made up the material.

Original analysis: Quantification of nucleated cells was approximated via reference gene primer amplification. This table comes from immunoSEQ multiplex PCR, and its TCRdb copy is limited to in-frame clones, with some not included. The V and J calls and clone size were taken over from that table, and D and trimming were inferred from the DNA. The sample has fewer than 150,000 clones; approximately 86% are singletons. This CDR3 spans 15 amino acids. The V gene's germline CDR1 is MNHNS and CDR2 SASEGT. V shed 0 bases and J shed 2 bases, with 11 bases lying between them. Sequencing was carried out using peripheral blood. The source is a woman aged 45 to 65 who had recovered from COVID-19. The chain employs TRBV6-1 and TRBJ2-7; D is unresolved. Written as DNA, the CDR3 is TGTGCCAGCAGTGAAGCCGCCGGCACAGCCTACGAGCAGTACTTC. It is translated as CASSEAAGTAYEQYF.